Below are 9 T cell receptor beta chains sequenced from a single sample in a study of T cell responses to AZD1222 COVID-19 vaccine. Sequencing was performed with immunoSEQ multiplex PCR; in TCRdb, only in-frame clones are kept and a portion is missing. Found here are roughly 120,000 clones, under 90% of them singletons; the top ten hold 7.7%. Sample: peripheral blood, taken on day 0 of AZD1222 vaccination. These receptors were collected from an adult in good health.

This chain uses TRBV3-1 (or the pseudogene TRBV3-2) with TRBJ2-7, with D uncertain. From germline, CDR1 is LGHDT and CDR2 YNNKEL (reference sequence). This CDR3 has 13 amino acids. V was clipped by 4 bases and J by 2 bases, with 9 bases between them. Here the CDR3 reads CASSPTPTYEQYF. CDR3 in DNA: TGTGCCAGCAGCCCGACACCAACCTACGAGCAGTACTTC.

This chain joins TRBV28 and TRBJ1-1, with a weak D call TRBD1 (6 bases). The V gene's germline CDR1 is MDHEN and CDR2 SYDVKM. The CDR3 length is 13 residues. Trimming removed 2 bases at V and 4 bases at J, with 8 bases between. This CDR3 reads CASSLGGGTEAFF. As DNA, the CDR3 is TGTGCCAGCAGTTTAGGAGGGGGCACTGAAGCTTTCTTT.

The CDR3 coding sequence is TGTGCCACCCTCACGGGCGGTAGTGCTTTCTTT. This gives the protein CATLTGGSAFF. The chain links TRBV6-5 to TRBJ1-1; D is unclear. This CDR3 has 11 residues. CDR1 and CDR2 from the germline V gene are MNHEY and SVGAGI. Trimming took off 10 bases at V and 11 bases at J, with 17 bases between the two ends.

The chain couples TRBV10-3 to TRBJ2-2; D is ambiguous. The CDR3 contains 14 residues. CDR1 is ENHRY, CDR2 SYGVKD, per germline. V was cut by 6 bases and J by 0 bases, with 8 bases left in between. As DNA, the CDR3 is TGTGCCATCAGCCAGTCCACGAACACCGGGGAGCTGTTTTTT. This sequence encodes CAISQSTNTGELFF.

DNA of the CDR3: TGTGCCTGGACAGGGGTGAACACTGAAGCTTTCTTT. The encoded protein is CAWTGVNTEAFF. This chain uses TRBV30 with TRBJ1-1, with D possibly matching TRBD1 (6 bases). The CDR3 spans 12 residues. From germline, CDR1 is GTSNPN and CDR2 SVGIG (reference sequence). Deletions cut 4 bases from V and 0 bases from J, with 6 bases between.

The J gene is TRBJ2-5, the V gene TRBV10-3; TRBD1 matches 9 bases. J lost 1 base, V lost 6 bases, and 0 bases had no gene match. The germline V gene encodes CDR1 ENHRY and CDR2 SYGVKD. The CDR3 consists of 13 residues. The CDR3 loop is CAIRTGGQETQYF. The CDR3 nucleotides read TGTGCCATCAGGACAGGGGGCCAAGAGACCCAGTACTTC.

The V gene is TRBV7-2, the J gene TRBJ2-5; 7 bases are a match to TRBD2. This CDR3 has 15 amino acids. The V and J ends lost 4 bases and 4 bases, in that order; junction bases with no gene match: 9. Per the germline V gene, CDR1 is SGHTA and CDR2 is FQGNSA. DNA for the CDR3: TGTGCCAGCAGCTCCGGGGCTAGCGGTGGAGAGACCCAGTACTTC. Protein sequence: CASSSGASGGETQYF.

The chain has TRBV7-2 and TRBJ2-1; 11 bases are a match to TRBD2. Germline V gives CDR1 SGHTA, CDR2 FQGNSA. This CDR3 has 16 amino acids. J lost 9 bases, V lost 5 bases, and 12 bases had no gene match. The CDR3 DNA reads TGTGCCAGCAGCCGGCGGCGAGGACTAGCGGGCTCTGAGCAGTTCTTC. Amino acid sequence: CASSRRRGLAGSEQFF.

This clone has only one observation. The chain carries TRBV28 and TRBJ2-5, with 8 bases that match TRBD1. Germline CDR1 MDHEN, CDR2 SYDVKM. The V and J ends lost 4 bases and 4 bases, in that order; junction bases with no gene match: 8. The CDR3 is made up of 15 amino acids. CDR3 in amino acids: CASSWGQATGETQYF. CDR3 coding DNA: TGTGCCAGCAGTTGGGGACAGGCTACGGGAGAGACCCAGTACTTC.